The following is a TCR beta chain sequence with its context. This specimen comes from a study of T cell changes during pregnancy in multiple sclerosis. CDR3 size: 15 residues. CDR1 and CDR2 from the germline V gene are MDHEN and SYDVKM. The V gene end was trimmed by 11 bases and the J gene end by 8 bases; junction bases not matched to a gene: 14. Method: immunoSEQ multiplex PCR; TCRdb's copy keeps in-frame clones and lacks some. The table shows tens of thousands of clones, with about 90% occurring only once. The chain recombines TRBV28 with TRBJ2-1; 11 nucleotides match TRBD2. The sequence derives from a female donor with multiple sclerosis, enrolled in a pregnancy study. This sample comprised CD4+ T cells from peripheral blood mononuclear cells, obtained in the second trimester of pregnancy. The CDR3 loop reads CACTDPGLADDEQFF. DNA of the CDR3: TGTGCCTGTACCGACCCGGGACTAGCGGACGATGAGCAGTTCTTC.